The 30 T cell receptor beta chains below come from one sample, sequenced in a study of blood T cells in healthy people across ages. A J-beta primer mix and a sample-barcoded 5' primer were used in a second PCR of about 6 to 12 cycles. TCRdb re-analysed the 5' RACE reads in MiXCR, keeping a single row per CDR3 protein. Of approximately 1,100,000 distinct CDR3 sequences listed, 40% to 50% were seen once; the top ten hold about 20%. The sample comprised blood. The receptors were sampled from a woman aged 55-69 years in good health.

V gene TRBV25-1 combines with J gene TRBJ1-2, with 10 positions matching TRBD1. The germline V gene has CDR1 MGHDK and CDR2 SYGVNS. Germline trimming cut 3 bases from V and 2 bases from J; bases unmatched to any gene: 6. The CDR3 is made up of 16 amino acids. DNA of the CDR3: TGTGCCAGCAGTGATTATGGGGGACAGGGGAACTATGGCTACACCTTC. It codes for CASSDYGGQGNYGYTF.

The chain recombines TRBV27 with TRBJ2-1, with D perhaps matching TRBD1 (6 bases). Germline CDR1 MNHEY, CDR2 SMNVEV (reference sequence). This CDR3 is 13 amino acids long. V was shortened by 5 bases and J by 10 bases, with 15 bases between the two germline ends. The CDR3 DNA reads TGTGCCAGCAGTCTCTCCCGGGACACAGAGCAGTTCTTC. Translation gives CASSLSRDTEQFF.

V usage is TRBV7-8 and J usage is TRBJ2-4; 10 nucleotides agree with TRBD2. The closer fit of TRBJ2-7 to the DNA end suggests the J call may be wrong. Germline V lookup: CDR1 SGHVS, CDR2 FQNEAQ. The CDR3 spans 15 residues. This chain's CDR3 is CASSSGRLAGYEQYF. CDR3 nucleotides: TGTGCCAGCAGCTCAGGGCGACTAGCGGGTTACGAGCAGTACTTC.

The chain links TRBV7-9 to TRBJ2-7, with D possibly TRBD2 on 5 matching bases. This CDR3 contains 14 residues. The germline CDR1 and CDR2 sequences are SEHNR and FQNEAQ (reference sequence). V dropped 5 bases and J dropped 6 bases, with 17 bases sitting between them. For the CDR3, the DNA is TGTGCCAGCAGCCTACTTTGGGAGCGACCCGAGCAGTACTTC. It codes for CASSLLWERPEQYF.

The chain joins TRBV7-3 to TRBJ2-3; D gene uncertain. The CDR3 contains 15 residues. Germline V gene data show CDR1 as SGHTA and CDR2 as FQGTGA. Trimming removed 6 bases from V and 4 bases from J, with 17 bases in between. CDR3 amino acids: CASSPGWAPADTQYF. DNA for the CDR3: TGTGCCAGCAGTCCAGGTTGGGCTCCGGCAGATACGCAGTATTTT.

Worth noting for this clonotype: Relative to the germline gene, one junction end is altered; a read error may explain this. The chain links TRBV28 to TRBJ2-5, with D perhaps TRBD2 (5 bases). The DNA end is a closer match to TRBJ2-7, so the J assignment may be wrong. Germline V gene lookup returns CDR1 MDHEN and CDR2 SYDVKM. The CDR3 length is 17 residues. The CDR3 here is CAGSLRVGKAGPNEQYF. The DNA of the CDR3 is TGTGCCGGCAGTTTAAGGGTTGGGAAGGCGGGCCCTAACGAGCAGTACTTC.

This clonotype showed up just a few times. The chain carries TRBV28 and TRBJ1-2; no definite D call. In germline, CDR1 is MDHEN, CDR2 SYDVKM. Trimming left V 8 bases short and J 8 bases short, with 12 bases between. This CDR3 is built from 11 residues. The CDR3 DNA reads TGTGCCAGCCGGGGTAAAGTAGGCTACACCTTC. This codes for CASRGKVGYTF.

The chain uses TRBV27 and TRBJ2-6; D tentatively fits TRBD1 or TRBD2 (5 bases each). The germline V gene has CDR1 MNHEY and CDR2 SMNVEV (reference sequence). The CDR3 is 15 amino acids. Trimming removed 4 bases from V and 2 bases from J, with 9 bases in between. The CDR3 loop is CASSSRDAGANVLTF. CDR3 nucleotides: TGTGCCAGCAGTTCTCGGGACGCTGGGGCCAACGTCCTGACTTTC.

This chain uses TRBV20-1 with TRBJ2-1; D assignment may be TRBD1 or TRBD2 (5 bases each). Deletions cut 0 bases from V and 6 bases from J, with 18 bases between. CDR3 length: 16 residues. Germline V gives CDR1 DFQATT, CDR2 SNEGSKA (reference sequence). This CDR3 reads CSARDPGPRGTNEQFF. The CDR3 DNA follows: TGCAGTGCTAGAGATCCGGGACCCAGAGGGACCAATGAGCAGTTCTTC.

V gene TRBV10-3 combines with J gene TRBJ2-7; TRBD1 aligns across 8 bases. The J call may be incorrect, as the DNA end agrees better with TRBJ2-5. Germline CDR1 reads ENHRY; CDR2 reads SYGVKD. This CDR3 spans 14 amino acids. CDR3 loop: CAISKGQVEETQYF. In DNA, the CDR3 is TGTGCCATCAGTAAGGGACAGGTAGAAGAGACCCAGTACTTC.

This clonotype has a handful of counts. The chain couples TRBV10-1 to TRBJ2-5; maybe TRBD1 (5 bases). The closer fit of TRBJ2-7 to the DNA end suggests the J call may be wrong. Germline lookup yields CDR1 WNHNN and CDR2 SYGVQD (reference sequence). This CDR3 spans 13 amino acids. The DNA of the CDR3 is TGCGCCAGGGCTACCGACAGAGATTACGAGCAGTACTTC. Residues: CARATDRDYEQYF.

V is TRBV7-8 and J is TRBJ2-1; D is uncertain. V was pared by 5 bases and J by 7 bases, with 9 bases between. The CDR3 is made up of 12 amino acids. Germline-derived CDR1 and CDR2 are SGHVS and FQNEAQ. CDR3 nucleotide sequence: TGTGCCAGCAGCGATAGGCTGAATGAGCAGTTCTTC. This gives the protein CASSDRLNEQFF.

V and J are TRBV7-2 and TRBJ2-5, with D possibly matching TRBD2 (5 bases). Germline V lookup: CDR1 SGHTA, CDR2 FQGNSA. The CDR3 consists of 16 residues. Trimming took 3 bases from V and 11 from J, leaving 25 bases between them. Here the CDR3 DNA reads TGTGCCAGCAGCTTGCGTGGGTGGGTTCACGGGGATGAGCAGTACTTC. Encoded protein: CASSLRGWVHGDEQYF.

A few counts support this clonotype. J is TRBJ2-7 and V is TRBV7-9; maybe TRBD1 (5 bases). Trimming took 4 bases from V and 4 from J, leaving 20 bases between them. In germline, CDR1 is SEHNR, CDR2 FQNEAQ (reference sequence). This CDR3 comprises 16 residues. DNA of the CDR3: TGTGCCAGCAGCTCAGGGCCATGGCTAGGGGAATACGAGCAGTACTTC. It specifies CASSSGPWLGEYEQYF.

This clonotype has more than one count but fewer than ten. This chain links TRBV29-1 with TRBJ1-4; D is perhaps TRBD1 (5 bases). This CDR3 is 13 amino acids long. The V gene lost 4 bases and the J gene lost 8 bases, with 14 bases spanning the gap. Germline assignment: CDR1 SQVTM and CDR2 ANQGSEA. CDR3 protein: CSVAGQWGEKLFF. The CDR3 bases are TGCAGCGTTGCGGGCCAGTGGGGGGAAAAACTGTTTTTT.

The chain couples TRBV20-1 to TRBJ1-2; possible D gene TRBD1, 6 bases. Between the trimmed V and J ends, which lost 6 bases and 2 bases, there was a span of 13 bases. Per germline, CDR1 DFQATT and CDR2 SNEGSKA (reference sequence). The CDR3 runs 13 residues. The CDR3 is CSAIADRNYGYTF. The CDR3 nucleotides are TGCAGTGCCATCGCGGACAGAAACTATGGCTACACCTTC.

This chain links TRBV4-2 with TRBJ1-4, with 10 bases aligning to TRBD1. Losses at the gene ends were 3 bases for V and 6 bases for J; bases not matched to a gene: 4. There are 15 residues in the CDR3. In germline, CDR1 is LGHNA, CDR2 YNFKEQ. The DNA for the CDR3 is TGTGCCAGCAGCCAGGGACAGGGGAAAGATGAAAAACTGTTTTTT. Translated: CASSQGQGKDEKLFF.

This clonotype was counted only a few times. CDR3 coding DNA: TGCAGTGCTAGAGATCGAGTCATCCCCCGGGGACCCTACGAGCAGTACTTC. This codes for CSARDRVIPRGPYEQYF. The chain uses TRBV20-1 and TRBJ2-7, with D tentatively TRBD1 or TRBD2 (5 bases each). The length of the CDR3 is 17 residues. CDR1 and CDR2 from the germline V gene are DFQATT and SNEGSKA (reference sequence). V was trimmed by 0 bases and J by 2 bases, leaving 20 bases between them.

CDR3 sequence (DNA): TGCAGCGTTGATGTTGGGGCTGTGCAGTACTTC. Translation: CSVDVGAVQYF. This chain joins TRBV29-1 and TRBJ2-5, with a possible D match to TRBD1 (5 bases). The CDR3 is 11 residues long. Germline V gene sequence: CDR1 SQVTM, CDR2 ANQGSEA. Trimming took off 3 bases at V and 11 bases at J, with 13 bases between the two ends.

This clonotype turned up a few times. The chain links TRBV11-1 to TRBJ2-6; D is possibly TRBD2 (6 bases). The length of the CDR3 is 21 residues. V gave up 5 bases and J gave up 0 bases, with 26 bases separating them. Per the germline V gene, CDR1 is SGHAT and CDR2 is FQDESV (reference sequence). The CDR3, as DNA: TGTGCCAGCAGCGCCCCTTCCAACCCGACGCGGGGCGTCTCTGGGGCCAACGTCCTGACTTTC. This sequence encodes CASSAPSNPTRGVSGANVLTF. The full variable domain, rest sourced from reference TRBV11-1 and TRBJ2-6, is EAEVAQSPRYKITEKSQAVAFWCDPISGHATLYWYRQILGQGPELLVQFQDESVVDDSQLPKDRFSAERLKGVDSTLKIQPAELGDSAMYLCASSAPSNPTRGVSGANVLTFGAGSRLTVL.

This clonotype occurred a few times. The rearrangement uses TRBV7-2 and TRBJ1-2, with D possibly TRBD1 on 6 matching bases. This CDR3 is built from 15 residues. V was trimmed by 1 base and J by 1 base, leaving 10 bases between them. From germline, CDR1 is SGHTA and CDR2 FQGNSA. The CDR3: CASSLGDTYNYGYTF. CDR3 DNA sequence: TGTGCCAGCAGCTTAGGGGACACTTATAACTATGGCTACACCTTC.

The genes are TRBV20-1 and TRBJ2-3; 8 bases are shared with TRBD2. The CDR3 consists of 13 residues. With V trimmed by 3 bases and J by 14 bases, 13 bases remained unmatched. Germline V gene sequence: CDR1 DFQATT, CDR2 SNEGSKA (reference sequence). The CDR3 spells CSASLVQGTSRYF. Here the CDR3 DNA reads TGCAGTGCTAGCCTCGTTCAGGGGACTAGTCGGTATTTT.

In its sample, this clonotype was seen once. The chain is built from TRBV28 and TRBJ1-2; no firm D call. CDR1 and CDR2 from the germline V gene are MDHEN and SYDVKM. This CDR3 comprises 15 residues. V lost 1 base, J lost 3 bases, and 12 bases lay in between. The CDR3 here is CASSLSPGADYGYTF. The CDR3 region has the DNA TGTGCCAGCAGTTTATCCCCCGGTGCGGACTATGGCTACACCTTC.

This clonotype was observed a few times. The chain carries TRBV7-6 and TRBJ2-7, with a possible D match to TRBD1 (5 bases). Germline CDR1 and CDR2: SGHVS and FNYEAQ. The CDR3 sequence is 14 residues long. V was pared by 5 bases and J by 2 bases, with 13 bases between. The CDR3 DNA follows: TGTGCCAGCAGCCGAACCGACAGAGCCTACGAGCAGTACTTC. Translated, it gives CASSRTDRAYEQYF.

The chain uses TRBV20-1 and TRBJ2-5; D possibly corresponds to TRBD2 (5 bases). The CDR3 length is 14 residues. Trimming removed 0 bases from V and 2 bases from J, with 10 bases in between. Germline V lookup: CDR1 DFQATT, CDR2 SNEGSKA (reference sequence). In nucleotides, the CDR3 is TGCAGTGCTAGAGATATTAGCGAACAAGAGACCCAGTACTTC. Encoded protein: CSARDISEQETQYF.

The chain carries TRBV27 and TRBJ2-7, with TRBD2 matching over 8 bases. The CDR3 runs 14 residues. The junction had 7 bases not matched to a gene; V was cut back by 3 bases and J by 6 bases. Looked up from germline, CDR1 is MNHEY and CDR2 is SMNVEV (reference sequence). The CDR3 nucleotides are TGTGCCAGCAGTTTCCCCGGTAGCGGGACCGAGCAGTACTTC. Translating it yields CASSFPGSGTEQYF.

The rearrangement links TRBV6-2 or TRBV6-3 to TRBJ2-1; no clear D. Near its end, the DNA agrees better with TRBJ2-7, so the J call may be wrong. This CDR3 comprises 13 residues. Germline V gives CDR1 MNHEY, CDR2 SVGEGT. DNA of the CDR3: TGTGCCAGCAGTCCCCTCTCCTACAATGAGCAGTACTTC. This codes for CASSPLSYNEQYF.

The chain is built from TRBV21-1 and TRBJ1-3; whether TRBD1, the table's D call, matches the DNA was not checked. TRBV21-1 is a documented pseudogene. This CDR3 is built from 17 residues. The CDR3 coding sequence is TGTGCCAGCAGCGTCCGAAGGACAGGGGGACGGGGAAACACCATATATTTT. Protein product: CASSVRRTGGRGNTIYF.

This clonotype has just one count. The V gene is TRBV30, the J gene TRBJ1-5; possible D gene TRBD1, 5 bases. The ends were cut back, 4 bases at V and 4 bases at J, with 14 bases in the middle. The CDR3 contains 14 residues. CDR1 and CDR2 (germline): GTSNPN, SVGIG (reference sequence). The DNA for the CDR3 is TGTGCCTGGAACGACGGGGGATTTAATCAGCCCCAGCATTTT. This encodes CAWNDGGFNQPQHF.

There are a few counts of this clonotype. The chain uses TRBV28 and TRBJ2-7; D gene ambiguous. The germline CDR1 and CDR2 sequences are MDHEN and SYDVKM. Trimming removed 5 bases at V and 2 bases at J, with 19 bases between. This CDR3 spans 16 amino acids. Here the CDR3 reads CASSGEGESVTYEQYF. For the CDR3, the DNA is TGTGCCAGCAGTGGGGAAGGTGAGAGCGTAACCTACGAGCAGTACTTC.